These T cell receptor beta chains were read from a single sample in a study of blood T cell repertoires in COVID-19. The protocol was immunoSEQ multiplex PCR, while the TCRdb copy is restricted to in-frame clones and leaves out a portion. The profile shows almost 500,000 clones, about 88% of them singletons. Sample: PBMCs or T cells enriched from blood (not recorded which). Receptors originate from an older woman who had recovered from COVID-19. The CDR3 runs from the conserved cysteine through the conserved F or W. Each record gives: clone size, J gene, V gene, D gene, CDR3 DNA, CDR3 protein. D genes are given only for firm matches. Expanded clones get a size class; other rows say once, few or many, or leave the size out.

>NA|TRBJ1-5|TRBV10-2|NA
TGCGCCAGCAGTGCGGTAGGCAATCAGCCCCAGCATTTT
CASSAVGNQPQHF
>NA|TRBJ1-3|TRBV2|NA
TGTGCCAGCACCCCCGCCCCCACGCGCCTTGGAAACACCATATATTTT
CASTPAPTRLGNTIYF
>NA|TRBJ2-1|TRBV4-1|NA
TGCGCCAGCAGCCAAGGGCTAGGGGGGGCACAAAATGAGCAGTTCTTC
CASSQGLGGAQNEQFF
>NA|TRBJ2-4|TRBV18|NA
TGTGCCAGCTCACCCGGCCCCCATACAGGGGCCAAAAACATTCAGTACTTC
CASSPGPHTGAKNIQYF
>once|TRBJ2-2|TRBV3-1/TRBV3-2|TRBD2
TGTGCCAGCAGCCCCCCCGGGACTAGCGGGGCCGGGGAGCTGTTTTTT
CASSPPGTSGAGELFF
>NA|TRBJ2-3|TRBV11-2|TRBD2
TGTGCCAGCAGCTTAGAAGAGCGGGGCCCGCTCACAGATACGCAGTATTTT
CASSLEERGPLTDTQYF
>once|TRBJ2-3|TRBV5-6|NA
TGTGCCAGCAGCTTGGGGGACATCACAGATACGCAGTATTTT
CASSLGDITDTQYF
>NA|TRBJ1-1|TRBV21-1|NA
TGTGCCAGCAGCGCCGAACAGACAGGTGAGGGGTACACTGAAGCTTTCTTT
CASSAEQTGEGYTEAFF
>NA|TRBJ1-1|TRBV27|TRBD1
TGTGCCAGCAGTCCGACAGGGGGAAGACATAACACTGAAGCTTTCTTT
CASSPTGGRHNTEAFF
>NA|TRBJ1-1|TRBV5-1|TRBD1
TGCGCCAGCAGCCGGGGGACAGCGAACACTGAAGCTTTCTTT
CASSRGTANTEAFF
>NA|TRBJ1-6|TRBV4-1|TRBD1
TGCGCCAGCACCTTTATACAGGGGAGAAATTCACCCCTCCACTTT
CASTFIQGRNSPLHF
>NA|TRBJ2-1|TRBV11-3|NA
TGTGCCAGCAGCTTAGATATCTTTGGGCGGGGCTACAATGAGCAGTTCTTC
CASSLDIFGRGYNEQFF
>NA|TRBJ2-3|TRBV6-5|TRBD2
TGTGCCAGCAGTTACTCAAGCGGGGGGGGCAATACGCAGTATTTT
CASSYSSGGGNTQYF
>NA|TRBJ2-3|TRBV11-2|TRBD2
TGTGCCAGCAGCTTAACCCTAGCGGGGGGGCAGGATACGCAGTATTTT
CASSLTLAGGQDTQYF
>NA|TRBJ1-2|TRBV5-1|TRBD1
TGCGCCAGCAGCCAGGGACAGGGCCCCGGTGGCTACACCTTC
CASSQGQGPGGYTF
>NA|TRBJ2-2|TRBV5-1|TRBD1
TGCGCCAGCAGCTTGGTGACAGGGGGCGGCACCGGGGAGCTGTTTTTT
CASSLVTGGGTGELFF
>NA|TRBJ1-2|TRBV27|TRBD1
TGTGCCAGCAGTGCATGGACAGGGACTAACTATGGCTACACCTTC
CASSAWTGTNYGYTF
>few|TRBJ1-1|TRBV5-1|NA
TGCGCCAGCAGCCCGACGCAGGTGAACACTGAAGCTTTCTTT
CASSPTQVNTEAFF
>NA|TRBJ1-1|TRBV2|TRBD1
TGTGCCAGCAAGGGACAGGGCCACACTGAAGCTTTCTTT
CASKGQGHTEAFF
>NA|TRBJ1-5|TRBV4-1|NA
TGCGCCAGCAGCCACCCCTTTCAGCCCCAGCATTTT
CASSHPFQPQHF
>NA|TRBJ2-2|TRBV19|NA
TGTGCCAGTAATAAGGAGCGGACGAACACCGGGGAGCTGTTTTTT
CASNKERTNTGELFF
>NA|TRBJ2-5|TRBV3-1/TRBV3-2|TRBD1
TGTGCCAGCAGCCTATCCGGGACAGGGGGACAAGAGACCCAGTACTTC
CASSLSGTGGQETQYF
>few|TRBJ1-6|TRBV19|NA
TGTGCCAGTAGTATCATCTGGGGCATGAATTCACCCCTCCACTTT
CASSIIWGMNSPLHF
>NA|TRBJ1-3|TRBV15|NA
TGTGCCACCGGGGGGATGGGAAACACCATATATTTT
CATGGMGNTIYF
>NA|TRBJ1-2|TRBV3-1/TRBV3-2|TRBD1
TGTGCCAGCAGCCGGCAGGGGACAGGGAACTATGGCTACACCTTC
CASSRQGTGNYGYTF
>NA|TRBJ1-3|TRBV12-3/TRBV12-4|NA
TGTGCCAGCAGCCCCTCCGGTGGAAACACCATATATTTT
CASSPSGGNTIYF
>NA|TRBJ1-3|TRBV18|NA
TGTGCCAGCTCACCCGCGTTGAGCTCTGGAAACACCATATATTTT
CASSPALSSGNTIYF
>NA|TRBJ1-2|TRBV6-5|NA
TGTGCCAGCAGTTACGAACATTCTTCTAGAACGGGCTACACCTTC
CASSYEHSSRTGYTF
>NA|TRBJ1-4|TRBV7-5|NA
TGTGCCAGAAGCTTAGCCTCGGGGAGAGATGAAAAACTGTTTTTT
CARSLASGRDEKLFF
>NA|TRBJ2-5|TRBV19|TRBD2
TGTGCCAGTGGGACTAGCGGGGGCAGGGAGACCCAGTACTTC
CASGTSGGRETQYF
>NA|TRBJ1-1|TRBV24-1|NA
TGTGCCACCAGTGATTCCCGGGGGGGGAACACTGAAGCTTTCTTT
CATSDSRGGNTEAFF
>NA|TRBJ1-3|TRBV15|NA
TGTGCCACCAGCAGAGATCGGGAGGGAAACACCATATATTTT
CATSRDREGNTIYF
>once|TRBJ1-3|TRBV7-8|NA
TGTGCCAGCAGCTTTTCCTACAGTTCGGTTGGAAACACCATATATTTT
CASSFSYSSVGNTIYF
>NA|TRBJ2-3|TRBV2|TRBD2
TGTGCCAGCCGGCCAGCGGGGAAGGGCACAGATACGCAGTATTTT
CASRPAGKGTDTQYF
>NA|TRBJ2-7|TRBV5-1|NA
TGCGCCAGCAGCTTGGCGGGTAGCGCCTCCTACGAGCAGTACTTC
CASSLAGSASYEQYF
>NA|TRBJ1-3|TRBV6-5|NA
TGTGCCAGCAGCCTACCCCCACAGGCTTCGAACACCATATATTTT
CASSLPPQASNTIYF
>NA|TRBJ1-1|TRBV5-1|NA
TGCGCCAGCAGCTTTGCATTGGGGGGGAGTACTGAAGCTTTCTTT
CASSFALGGSTEAFF
>NA|TRBJ1-2|TRBV7-2|TRBD1
TGTGCCAGCAGTGGGACAGGGGCCTATGGCTACACCTTC
CASSGTGAYGYTF
>NA|TRBJ1-5|TRBV9|TRBD1
TGTGCCAGCAGCTTCACAGGGGATGAGCCCCAGCATTTT
CASSFTGDEPQHF
>NA|TRBJ1-6|TRBV7-2|NA
TGTGCCAGCAGCTTCAAAGGGGGGGGGACCCCCCTCCACTTT
CASSFKGGGTPLHF
>NA|TRBJ1-2|TRBV30|TRBD1
TGTGCCTGGAGTACTACAGGGGGCCGGTATGGCTACACCTTC
CAWSTTGGRYGYTF
>NA|TRBJ1-2|TRBV2|NA
TGTGCCAGCAGCCCCTCTGGGGGCTCCTATGGCTACACCTTC
CASSPSGGSYGYTF